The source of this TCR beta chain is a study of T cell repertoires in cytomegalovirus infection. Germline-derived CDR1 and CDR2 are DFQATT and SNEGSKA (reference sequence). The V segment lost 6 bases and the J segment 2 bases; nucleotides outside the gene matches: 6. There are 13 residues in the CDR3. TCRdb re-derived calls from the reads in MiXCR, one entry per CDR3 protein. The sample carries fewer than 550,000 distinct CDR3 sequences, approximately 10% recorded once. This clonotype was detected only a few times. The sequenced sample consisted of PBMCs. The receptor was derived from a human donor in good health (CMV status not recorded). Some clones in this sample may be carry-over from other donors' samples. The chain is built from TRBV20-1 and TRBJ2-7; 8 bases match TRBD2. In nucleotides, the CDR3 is TGCAGTGCAAACCTAGCGGGCACCTACGAGCAGTACTTC. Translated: CSANLAGTYEQYF.